Sequencing of this T cell receptor beta chain was carried out in a study of Graves' ophthalmopathy and Graves' hyperthyroidism. On the study more broadly: Untreated patients at initial diagnosis provided peripheral blood.

Moderate-to-severe activity, with CAS ≥3, NOSPECS ≥4 and duration under 3 months, characterized the donors with ophthalmopathy. This clonotype was recorded many times. Amplifying from RNA transcripts, the study obtained TCR beta CDR3 regions. Investigators did first-round RT-PCR with HTBI primers, then second-round multiplex PCR. MiXCR, applied by TCRdb to the multiplex PCR reads, yields one record per CDR3 protein. The sample lists about 400,000 distinct CDR3 sequences; about a sixth were seen once. Germline loops: CDR1 SGHAT, CDR2 FQNNGV. The CDR3 sequence is 16 residues long. Trimming shortened V by 4 bases and J by 3 bases, and 18 bases separated the two germline ends.

The V gene is TRBV11-2, the J gene TRBJ1-1; TRBD1 might be the D (6 bases). The sample consisted of peripheral blood. This sequence was found in a woman younger than 35 with Graves' ophthalmopathy. The CDR3 DNA reads as TGTGCCAGCAGCTCTATAAGGGGGGGGTGGGACACTGAAGCTTTCTTT. Protein product: CASSSIRGGWDTEAFF.